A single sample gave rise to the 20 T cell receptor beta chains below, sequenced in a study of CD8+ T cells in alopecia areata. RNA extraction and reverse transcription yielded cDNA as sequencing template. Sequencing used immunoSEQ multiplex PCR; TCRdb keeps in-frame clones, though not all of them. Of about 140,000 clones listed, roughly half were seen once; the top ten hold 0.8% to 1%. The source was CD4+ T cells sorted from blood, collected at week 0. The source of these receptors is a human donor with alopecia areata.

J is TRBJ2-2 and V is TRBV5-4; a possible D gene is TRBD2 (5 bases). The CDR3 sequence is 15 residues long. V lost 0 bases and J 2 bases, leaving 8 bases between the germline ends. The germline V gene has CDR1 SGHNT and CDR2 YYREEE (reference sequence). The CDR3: CASSLGGSNTGELFF. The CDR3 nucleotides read TGTGCCAGCAGCTTGGGTGGGAGTAACACCGGGGAGCTGTTTTTT.

The CDR3 sequence: CASSLGGKLTDTQYF. The DNA for the CDR3 is TGTGCCAGCAGCTTAGGTGGGAAACTCACAGATACGCAGTATTTT. V is TRBV11-1 and J is TRBJ2-3; unclear D gene. There are 15 residues in the CDR3. CDR1 is SGHAT and CDR2 is FQDESV in the germline V gene (reference sequence). Trimming removed 1 base from V and 2 bases from J, with 10 bases in between. Based on the CDR3 plus reference TRBV11-1 and TRBJ2-3, the full variable domain is EAEVAQSPRYKITEKSQAVAFWCDPISGHATLYWYRQILGQGPELLVQFQDESVVDDSQLPKDRFSAERLKGVDSTLKIQPAELGDSAMYLCASSLGGKLTDTQYFGPGTRLTVL.

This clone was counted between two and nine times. CDR3 in amino acids: CSVAGYEGQISYNEQFF. CDR3 sequence (DNA): TGCAGCGTTGCTGGGTATGAAGGACAGATTTCGTACAATGAGCAGTTCTTC. The chain carries TRBV29-1 and TRBJ2-1, with D perhaps TRBD1 (6 bases). The CDR3 length is 17 residues. Germline assignment: CDR1 SQVTM and CDR2 ANQGSEA. V was pared by 4 bases and J by 4 bases, with 23 bases between.

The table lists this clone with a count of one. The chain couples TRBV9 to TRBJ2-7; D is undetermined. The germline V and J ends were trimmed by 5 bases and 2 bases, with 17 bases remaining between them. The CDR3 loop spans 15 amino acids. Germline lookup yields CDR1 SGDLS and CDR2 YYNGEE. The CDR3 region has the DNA TGTGCCAGCAGTCTTAACTTAGCCCGGGCCTACGAGCAGTACTTC. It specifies CASSLNLARAYEQYF.

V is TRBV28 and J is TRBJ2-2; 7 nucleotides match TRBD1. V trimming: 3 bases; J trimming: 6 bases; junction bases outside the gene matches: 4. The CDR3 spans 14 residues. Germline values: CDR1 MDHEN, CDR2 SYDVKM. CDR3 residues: CASSFGQVPGELFF. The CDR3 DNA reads TGTGCCAGCAGTTTCGGACAGGTCCCCGGGGAGCTGTTTTTT.

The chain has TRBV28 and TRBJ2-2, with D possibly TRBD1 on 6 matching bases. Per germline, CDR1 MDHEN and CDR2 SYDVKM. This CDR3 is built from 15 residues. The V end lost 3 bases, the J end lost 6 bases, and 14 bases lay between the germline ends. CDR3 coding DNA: TGTGCCAGCAGTTTTACAGGGTACGAAGCCGGGGAGCTGTTTTTT. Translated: CASSFTGYEAGELFF.

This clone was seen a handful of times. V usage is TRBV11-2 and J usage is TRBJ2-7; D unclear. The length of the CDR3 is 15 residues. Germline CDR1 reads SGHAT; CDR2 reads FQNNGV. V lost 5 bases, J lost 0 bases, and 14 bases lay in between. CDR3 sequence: CASSGATVSSYEQYF. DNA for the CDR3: TGTGCCAGCAGCGGAGCGACGGTAAGCTCCTACGAGCAGTACTTC.

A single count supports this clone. The CDR3 DNA reads TGTGCCATCAGTGAGGTGGGGGACACGGTCTACGAGCAGTACTTC. This sequence encodes CAISEVGDTVYEQYF. The V call is TRBV10-3, the J call TRBJ2-7; a possible D gene is TRBD1 (6 bases). The CDR3 is 15 residues long. The V end lost 2 bases, the J end lost 3 bases, and 14 bases lay between the germline ends. Germline assignment: CDR1 ENHRY and CDR2 SYGVKD.

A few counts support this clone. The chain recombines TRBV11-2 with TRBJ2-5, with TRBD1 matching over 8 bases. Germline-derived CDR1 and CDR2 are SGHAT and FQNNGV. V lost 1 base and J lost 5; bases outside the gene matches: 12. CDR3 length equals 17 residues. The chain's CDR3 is CASSLGQRARGLETQYF. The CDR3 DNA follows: TGTGCCAGCAGCTTAGGTCAGCGTGCCAGGGGGCTCGAGACCCAGTACTTC.

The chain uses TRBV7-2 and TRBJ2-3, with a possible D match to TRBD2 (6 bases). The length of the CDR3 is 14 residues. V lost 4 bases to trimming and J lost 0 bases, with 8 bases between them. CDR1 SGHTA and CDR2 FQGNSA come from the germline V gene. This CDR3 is CASSSGLSTDTQYF. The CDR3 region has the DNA TGTGCCAGCAGCTCGGGACTGAGCACAGATACGCAGTATTTT.

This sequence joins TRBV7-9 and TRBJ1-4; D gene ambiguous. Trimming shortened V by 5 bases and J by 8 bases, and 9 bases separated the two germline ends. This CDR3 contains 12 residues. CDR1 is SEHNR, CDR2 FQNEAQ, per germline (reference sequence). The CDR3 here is CASSRLGEKLFF. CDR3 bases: TGTGCCAGCAGCCGGTTGGGCGAAAAACTGTTTTTT.

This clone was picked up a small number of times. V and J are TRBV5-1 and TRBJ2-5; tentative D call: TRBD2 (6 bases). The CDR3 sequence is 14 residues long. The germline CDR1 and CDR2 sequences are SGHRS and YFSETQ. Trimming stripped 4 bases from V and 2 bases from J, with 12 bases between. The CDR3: CASSLGLNQETQYF. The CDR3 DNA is TGCGCCAGCAGCCTGGGACTGAATCAAGAGACCCAGTACTTC.

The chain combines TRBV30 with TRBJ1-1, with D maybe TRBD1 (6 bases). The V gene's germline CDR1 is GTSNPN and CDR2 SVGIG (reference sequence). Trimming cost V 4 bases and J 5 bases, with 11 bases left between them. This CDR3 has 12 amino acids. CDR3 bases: TGTGCCTGGACCCCCGGACAGACTGAAGCTTTCTTT. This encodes CAWTPGQTEAFF.

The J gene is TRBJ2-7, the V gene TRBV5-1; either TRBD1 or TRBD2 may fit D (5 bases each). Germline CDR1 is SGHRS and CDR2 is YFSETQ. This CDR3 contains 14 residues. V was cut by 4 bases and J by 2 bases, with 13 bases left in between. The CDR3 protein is CASSPRDGTYEQYF. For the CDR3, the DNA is TGCGCCAGCAGCCCAAGGGACGGAACCTACGAGCAGTACTTC.

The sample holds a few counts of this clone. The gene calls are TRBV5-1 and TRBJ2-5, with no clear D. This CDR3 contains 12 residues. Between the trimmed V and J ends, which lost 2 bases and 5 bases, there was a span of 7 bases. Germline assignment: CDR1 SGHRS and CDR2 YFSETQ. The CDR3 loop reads CASSFGYETQYF. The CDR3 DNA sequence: TGCGCCAGCAGCTTCGGCTACGAGACCCAGTACTTC.

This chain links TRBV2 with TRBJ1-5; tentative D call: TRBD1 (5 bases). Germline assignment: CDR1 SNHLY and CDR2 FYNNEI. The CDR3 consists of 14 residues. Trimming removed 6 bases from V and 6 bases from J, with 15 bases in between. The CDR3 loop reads CASRRGEGPQPQHF. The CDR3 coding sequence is TGTGCCAGCAGGAGGGGAGAGGGCCCTCAGCCCCAGCATTTT.

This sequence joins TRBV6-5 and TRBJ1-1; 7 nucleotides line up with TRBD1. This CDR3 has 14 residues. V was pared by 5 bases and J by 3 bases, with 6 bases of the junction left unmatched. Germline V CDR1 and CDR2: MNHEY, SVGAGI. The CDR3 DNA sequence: TGTGCCAGCAGTCAGAGACAGGGTTACACTGAAGCTTTCTTT. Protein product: CASSQRQGYTEAFF.

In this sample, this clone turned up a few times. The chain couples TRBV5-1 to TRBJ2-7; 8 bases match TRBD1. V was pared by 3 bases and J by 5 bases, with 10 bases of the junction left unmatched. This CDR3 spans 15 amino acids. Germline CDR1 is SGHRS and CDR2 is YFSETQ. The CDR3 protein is CASSSTGTGVDEQYF. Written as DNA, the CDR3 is TGCGCCAGCAGCTCCACCGGGACAGGAGTCGACGAGCAGTACTTC.

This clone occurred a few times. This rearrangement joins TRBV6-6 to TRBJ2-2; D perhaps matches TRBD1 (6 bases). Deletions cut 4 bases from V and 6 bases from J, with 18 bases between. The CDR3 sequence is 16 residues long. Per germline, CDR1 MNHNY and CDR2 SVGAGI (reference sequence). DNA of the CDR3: TGTGCCAGCAGTTCCCGAGACAGGATCGGGCCCGGGGAGCTGTTTTTT. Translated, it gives CASSSRDRIGPGELFF.

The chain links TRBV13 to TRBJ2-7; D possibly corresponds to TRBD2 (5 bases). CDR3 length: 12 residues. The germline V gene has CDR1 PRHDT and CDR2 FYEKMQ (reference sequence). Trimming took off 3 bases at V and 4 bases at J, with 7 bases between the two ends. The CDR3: CASSFGGYEQYF. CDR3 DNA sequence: TGTGCCAGCAGCTTCGGCGGGTACGAGCAGTACTTC.